This TCR beta chain was recovered during a study of blood T cells in healthy people across ages. Overall study findings and caveats: Diversity estimated from one million T cells was considered an underestimate.

The CDR3 spans 17 residues. Trimming stripped 1 base from V and 1 base from J, with 17 bases between. The germline V gene encodes CDR1 SGHRS and CDR2 YFSETQ. On this clonotype itself: Its antigen is not known.

The people who gave samples were healthy Caucasians from Russia, aged roughly 6 to 95. A second 7 to 11 cycle PCR used barcoded and J-beta primers. Every single cDNA molecule received a tag from a template-switch adaptor with 12 random nucleotides. TCRdb analysed the 5' RACE reads with MiXCR anew, one entry per CDR3 protein. The sample yields some 880,000 distinct CDR3 sequences, about 37% seen once. This receptor was taken from a man aged 18 to 30 in good health. Sequencing was done on a sample of blood. This chain connects TRBV5-1 to TRBJ1-1; D perhaps matches TRBD1 (5 bases). The CDR3 sequence is CASSLLPRGDGNTEAFF. Written as DNA, the CDR3 is TGCGCCAGCAGCTTGTTACCCCGGGGGGACGGGAACACTGAAGCTTTCTTT.